The 25 T cell receptor beta chains reported below all come from one sample, sequenced in a study of OX40 agonist ivuxolimab in advanced cancers. Profiling relied on immunoSEQ multiplex PCR, and the TCRdb table lists in-frame clones only, not all of them. The data show approximately 62,000 clones, approximately 92% seen once. The material sequenced was CD4+ or CD8+ T cells sorted from blood, taken in a trial of the OX40 agonist ivuxolimab. The receptors derive from an adult with an advanced solid tumor such as melanoma, head and neck, liver or kidney cancer.

The V gene is TRBV11-1, the J gene TRBJ2-1; 16 positions match TRBD2. Germline values: CDR1 SGHAT, CDR2 FQDESV (reference sequence). Germline trimming cut 3 bases from V and 4 bases from J; bases unmatched to any gene: 6. The CDR3 has 18 residues. CDR3 amino acids: CASSFPGLAGGRYNEQFF. CDR3 bases: TGTGCCAGCAGCTTCCCGGGACTAGCGGGAGGGCGGTACAATGAGCAGTTCTTC.

This sequence joins TRBV4-2 and TRBJ2-2, with unresolved D. In germline, CDR1 is LGHNA, CDR2 YNFKEQ. V lost 1 base, J lost 4 bases, and 4 bases lay in between. The CDR3 loop spans 13 amino acids. Here the CDR3 DNA reads TGTGCCAGCAGCCAAGGGGTCACCGGGGAGCTGTTTTTT. It translates to CASSQGVTGELFF.

In regard to this clone: This sequence is one base from a far larger clone and is likely a read error. The chain has TRBV6-5 and TRBJ1-6; no definite D call. Germline CDR1 and CDR2: MNHEY and SVGAGI. V was shortened by 5 bases and J by 5 bases, with 10 bases between the two germline ends. CDR3 length equals 14 residues. The CDR3 sequence is CASSNGPNNSPLHF. As DNA, the CDR3 is TGTGCCAGCAGTAACGGACCTAATAATTCACCCCTCCACTTT.

This clone appeared a few times. Additional DNA sequences in this sample encode the identical CDR3. This chain joins TRBV19 and TRBJ1-1; D gene uncertain. V lost 1 base, J lost 0 bases, and 3 bases lay in between. The CDR3 length is 13 residues. Germline-derived CDR1 and CDR2 are LNHDA and SQIVND (reference sequence). CDR3 sequence: CASSIGMNTEAFF. In nucleotides, the CDR3 is TGTGCCAGTAGTATAGGCATGAACACTGAAGCTTTCTTT. The full variable domain, rest sourced from reference TRBV19 and TRBJ1-1, is DGGITQSPKYLFRKEGQNVTLSCEQNLNHDAMYWYRQDPGQGLRLIYYSQIVNDFQKGDIAEGYSVSREKKESFPLTVTSAQKNPTAFYLCASSIGMNTEAFFGQGTRLTVV.

V is TRBV4-1 and J is TRBJ2-7; TRBD2 matches at 8 bases. There are 16 residues in the CDR3. V dropped 1 base and J dropped 6; count of bases not matched to a gene: 11. Germline loops: CDR1 MGHRA, CDR2 YSYEKL. CDR3 loop: CASSQASASGLVEQYF. CDR3 DNA sequence: TGCGCCAGCAGCCAAGCCTCGGCTAGCGGGCTTGTCGAGCAGTACTTC.

V usage is TRBV2 and J usage is TRBJ2-5; the match to TRBD2 covers 12 bases. CDR1 is SNHLY and CDR2 is FYNNEI in the germline V gene. This CDR3 contains 16 residues. Trimming at V came to 6 bases and at J to 2 bases, leaving 7 bases not matched to a gene. CDR3 nucleotides: TGTGCCAGCAGCCTGACTAGCGGGAGTGGGCAAGAGACCCAGTACTTC. The encoded protein is CASSLTSGSGQETQYF.

This clone occurred once. The chain carries TRBV6-5 and TRBJ1-1; no definite D call. This CDR3 spans 13 amino acids. The V gene lost 0 bases and the J gene lost 7 bases, with 9 bases spanning the gap. Germline V gene sequence: CDR1 MNHEY, CDR2 SVGAGI. The CDR3 here is CASSYSAGDEAFF. As DNA, the CDR3 is TGTGCCAGCAGTTACTCGGCCGGGGATGAAGCTTTCTTT.

The chain has TRBV19 and TRBJ1-1; 10 bases fit TRBD1. This CDR3 has 16 residues. The junction had 7 bases not matched to a gene; V was cut back by 6 bases and J by 0 bases. The germline gives CDR1 LNHDA, CDR2 SQIVND (reference sequence). CDR3 region: CASRMTGGRVNTEAFF. In nucleotides, the CDR3 is TGTGCCAGTAGGATGACAGGGGGCAGGGTGAACACTGAAGCTTTCTTT.

This rearrangement joins TRBV9 to TRBJ2-7, with D maybe TRBD1 (6 bases). Per germline, CDR1 SGDLS and CDR2 YYNGEE. Trimming took 0 bases from V and 7 from J, leaving 8 bases between them. CDR3 length: 12 residues. The CDR3 spells CASSVGGREQYF. CDR3 nucleotides: TGTGCCAGCAGCGTAGGGGGGCGGGAGCAGTACTTC. Full variable domain (remainder filled in from reference TRBV9 and TRBJ2-7): DSGVTQTPKHLITATGQRVTLRCSPRSGDLSVYWYQQSLDQGLQFLIQYYNGEERAKGNILERFSAQQFPDLHSELNLSSLELGDSALYFCASSVGGREQYFGPGTRLTVT.

The CDR3 protein is CASSLETGGSAYEQYF. The CDR3 region has the DNA TGTGCCAGCAGCTTAGAGACAGGAGGCTCCGCTTACGAGCAGTACTTC. This chain joins TRBV7-9 and TRBJ2-7; maybe TRBD1 (6 bases). V lost 1 base, J lost 4 bases, and 17 bases lay in between. Germline values: CDR1 SEHNR, CDR2 FQNEAQ (reference sequence). CDR3 length: 16 amino acids.

The V call is TRBV9, the J call TRBJ2-2; possible D gene TRBD1, 6 bases. The CDR3 totals 14 residues. Germline CDR1 and CDR2: SGDLS and YYNGEE. The V end lost 3 bases, the J end lost 6 bases, and 12 bases lay between the germline ends. The CDR3 loop reads CASSEGVNPGELFF. CDR3 bases: TGTGCCAGCAGCGAGGGGGTGAATCCCGGGGAGCTGTTTTTT.

J is TRBJ1-2 and V is TRBV27; D remains unclear. CDR1 is MNHEY and CDR2 is SMNVEV in the germline V gene (reference sequence). CDR3 length: 14 amino acids. V was trimmed by 7 bases and J by 6 bases, leaving 18 bases between them. The CDR3 sequence is CASTTLSSANGYTF. In DNA form, the CDR3 reads TGTGCCAGCACGACGCTAAGTTCTGCTAATGGCTACACCTTC.

The chain recombines TRBV27 with TRBJ2-7; D is uncertain. V shed 5 bases and J shed 0 bases, with 11 bases lying between them. The CDR3 is 14 residues long. The V gene's germline CDR1 is MNHEY and CDR2 SMNVEV (reference sequence). CDR3 DNA: TGTGCCAGCAGTGTCGTAGGGTACTCCTACGAGCAGTACTTC. Its protein is CASSVVGYSYEQYF.

In DNA, the CDR3 is TGCGCCAGCAGCCTCAGCCTAGATACGCAGTATTTT. Translating gives CASSLSLDTQYF. The chain recombines TRBV4-1 with TRBJ2-3, with D uncertain. The V and J ends lost 4 bases and 5 bases respectively, with 7 bases between them. Per the germline V gene, CDR1 is MGHRA and CDR2 is YSYEKL. The CDR3 runs 12 residues.

The rearrangement joins TRBV27 to TRBJ2-1; D could derive from TRBD1 or TRBD2 (6 bases each). V gave up 3 bases and J gave up 9 bases, with 12 bases separating them. This CDR3 has 13 amino acids. CDR1 is MNHEY and CDR2 is SMNVEV in the germline V gene (reference sequence). The CDR3 nucleotides read TGTGCCAGCAGTTTTGTAGAGGGGGGTGAGCAGTTCTTC. Translated: CASSFVEGGEQFF.

The chain links TRBV7-3 to TRBJ2-3; the match to TRBD2 covers 9 bases. Germline V gene sequence: CDR1 SGHTA, CDR2 FQGTGA. There are 18 residues in the CDR3. After removal of 0 bases from V and 3 bases from J, the junction contained 10 bases not matched to a gene. The CDR3 nucleotides are TGTGCCAGCAGCTTAACGTTAACTAGCGGGTACCAAACAGATACGCAGTATTTT. The encoded protein is CASSLTLTSGYQTDTQYF.

The V call is TRBV5-6, the J call TRBJ2-3; D is possibly TRBD1 (6 bases). V gave up 4 bases and J gave up 5 bases, with 20 bases separating them. CDR1 is SGHDT, CDR2 YYEEEE, per germline. The CDR3 consists of 16 residues. This chain's CDR3 is CASSPPGQLKQDTQYF. DNA for the CDR3: TGTGCCAGCAGCCCCCCGGGACAACTGAAACAAGATACGCAGTATTTT.

The chain joins TRBV19 to TRBJ2-3; 9 nucleotides match TRBD2. The junction had 11 bases not matched to a gene; V was cut back by 7 bases and J by 6 bases. CDR1 is LNHDA, CDR2 SQIVND, per germline (reference sequence). This CDR3 is 15 amino acids long. This chain's CDR3 is CASIGLAGSMDTQYF. In DNA, the CDR3 is TGTGCCAGTATTGGGCTAGCGGGAAGTATGGATACGCAGTATTTT.

The chain couples TRBV7-9 to TRBJ2-1, with 10 bases aligning to TRBD1. The junction had 2 bases not matched to a gene; V was cut back by 3 bases and J by 3 bases. The CDR3 loop spans 15 amino acids. Germline V gene sequence: CDR1 SEHNR, CDR2 FQNEAQ (reference sequence). The CDR3 is CASSFGTGVYNEQFF. The CDR3 DNA follows: TGTGCCAGCAGCTTTGGGACAGGGGTCTACAATGAGCAGTTCTTC.

This chain joins TRBV19 and TRBJ2-7; 7 nucleotides align to TRBD1. J lost 4 bases, V lost 1 base, and 1 base had no gene match. From germline, CDR1 is LNHDA and CDR2 SQIVND (reference sequence). The CDR3 spans 13 residues. The CDR3 region is CASSIGRGYEQYF. In nucleotides, the CDR3 is TGTGCCAGTAGTATAGGCAGGGGGTACGAGCAGTACTTC. The variable domain in full, completed from reference TRBV19 and TRBJ2-7, reads DGGITQSPKYLFRKEGQNVTLSCEQNLNHDAMYWYRQDPGQGLRLIYYSQIVNDFQKGDIAEGYSVSREKKESFPLTVTSAQKNPTAFYLCASSIGRGYEQYFGPGTRLTVT.

This chain joins TRBV11-2 and TRBJ2-2, with 9 bases lining up with TRBD1. With V trimmed by 5 bases and J by 3 bases, 4 bases remained unmatched. The CDR3 covers 15 residues. CDR1 SGHAT and CDR2 FQNNGV come from the germline V gene. This CDR3 reads CASSPGQGHTGELFF. The CDR3 nucleotides read TGTGCCAGCAGCCCGGGACAGGGCCACACCGGGGAGCTGTTTTTT.

The chain joins TRBV7-9 to TRBJ2-3; 14 bases map to TRBD2. CDR3 length: 15 residues. Trimming took 5 bases from V and 5 from J; bases not matched to a gene: 3. Looked up from germline, CDR1 is SEHNR and CDR2 is FQNEAQ (reference sequence). The CDR3 DNA reads as TGTGCCAGCAGCCTCGGGACTAGCGGGGGAGATACGCAGTATTTT. It encodes CASSLGTSGGDTQYF.

The chain is built from TRBV2 and TRBJ2-3; the D gene is possibly TRBD2 (6 bases). The CDR3 loop spans 15 amino acids. V lost 1 base, J lost 2 bases, and 10 bases lay in between. CDR1 is SNHLY and CDR2 is FYNNEI in the germline V gene. The CDR3 spells CASSEGGDPTDTQYF. CDR3 DNA sequence: TGTGCCAGCAGTGAAGGCGGGGATCCCACAGATACGCAGTATTTT.

The chain uses TRBV9 and TRBJ2-7, with TRBD1 identical over 7 bases. The CDR3 loop spans 16 amino acids. The V gene end was trimmed by 0 bases and the J gene end by 1 base; junction bases not matched to a gene: 7. Germline V CDR1 and CDR2: SGDLS, YYNGEE. The CDR3 reads CASSVDPGTASYEQYF. The CDR3 coding sequence is TGTGCCAGCAGCGTAGATCCCGGGACAGCTTCCTACGAGCAGTACTTC.

The chain is built from TRBV7-9 and TRBJ2-1, with D maybe TRBD1 (6 bases). From germline, CDR1 is SEHNR and CDR2 FQNEAQ (reference sequence). The V and J ends lost 5 bases and 6 bases respectively, with 17 bases between them. This CDR3 region has 15 residues. In nucleotides, the CDR3 is TGTGCCAGCAGCACCAGGGCCACAGGGACCAATGAGCAGTTCTTC. This codes for CASSTRATGTNEQFF.